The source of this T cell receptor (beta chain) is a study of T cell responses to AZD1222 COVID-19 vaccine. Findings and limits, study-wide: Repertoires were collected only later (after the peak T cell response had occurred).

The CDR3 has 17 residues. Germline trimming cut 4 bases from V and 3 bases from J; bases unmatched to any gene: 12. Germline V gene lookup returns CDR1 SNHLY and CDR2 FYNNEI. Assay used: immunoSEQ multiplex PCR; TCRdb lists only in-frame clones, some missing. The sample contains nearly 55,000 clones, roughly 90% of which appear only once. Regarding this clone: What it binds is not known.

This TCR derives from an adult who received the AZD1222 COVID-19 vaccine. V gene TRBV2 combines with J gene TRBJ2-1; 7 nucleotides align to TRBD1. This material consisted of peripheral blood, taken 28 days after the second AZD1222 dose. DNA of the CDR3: TGTGCCAGCAGTGCCGGGACAGCAAGTTTACTCTACAATGAGCAGTTCTTC. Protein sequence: CASSAGTASLLYNEQFF. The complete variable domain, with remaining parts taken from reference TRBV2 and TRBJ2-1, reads EPEVTQTPSHQVTQMGQEVILRCVPISNHLYFYWYRQILGQKVEFLVSFYNNEISEKSEIFDDQFSVERPDGSNFTLKIRSTKLEDSAMYFCASSAGTASLLYNEQFFGPGTRLTVL.